This entry features one T cell receptor (beta chain) sequence. This specimen comes from a study of cytomegalovirus exposure and HLA in healthy donors. Germline CDR1 reads SGHRS; CDR2 reads YFSETQ. This CDR3 contains 15 residues. V was clipped by 1 base and J by 0 bases, with 11 bases between them. A multiplex PCR was run with 60 Vbeta primers and 13 Jbeta primers. The repertoire was sequenced with immunoSEQ multiplex PCR; TCRdb's copy has only in-frame clones and lacks some. The sample carries 100,000 to 150,000 clones, roughly 70% recorded once. The rearrangement links TRBV5-1 to TRBJ2-7; maybe TRBD2 (5 bases). Sequencing was carried out using PBMCs. This sequence originates from a man aged 40-55 years in good health and CMV-seropositive. The CDR3 bases are TGCGCCAGCAGCTTGTCGGGGAAGAGCTCCTACGAGCAGTACTTC. It is translated as CASSLSGKSSYEQYF.